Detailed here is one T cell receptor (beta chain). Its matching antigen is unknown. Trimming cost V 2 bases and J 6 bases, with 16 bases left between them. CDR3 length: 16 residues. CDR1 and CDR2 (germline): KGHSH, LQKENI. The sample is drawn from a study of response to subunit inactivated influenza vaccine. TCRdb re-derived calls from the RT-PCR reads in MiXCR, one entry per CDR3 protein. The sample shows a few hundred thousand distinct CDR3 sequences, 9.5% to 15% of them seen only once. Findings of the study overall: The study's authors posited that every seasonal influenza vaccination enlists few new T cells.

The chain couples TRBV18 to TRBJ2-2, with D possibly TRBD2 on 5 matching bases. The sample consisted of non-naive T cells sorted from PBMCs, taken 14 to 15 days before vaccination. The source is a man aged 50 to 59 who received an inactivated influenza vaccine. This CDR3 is CASSPFAGNFAGELFF. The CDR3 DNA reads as TGTGCCAGCTCACCATTCGCCGGGAACTTCGCCGGGGAGCTGTTTTTT.